The clone carrying this T cell receptor beta chain was detected many times. These data are taken from a study of patients and donors after allogeneic stem cell transplantation. CDR1 and CDR2 from the germline V gene are SGHRS and YFSETQ. The length of the CDR3 is 17 residues. V lost 0 bases and J 0 bases, leaving 15 bases between the germline ends. MiXCR was run by TCRdb on the RT-PCR reads, yielding one entry per CDR3 protein. The repertoire holds 410,000 or so distinct CDR3 sequences, with approximately 16% as singletons. What was sequenced was blood, either unsorted or a sorted T cell fraction (not recorded which). This sequence was found in a human donor who was either an allogeneic HSCT recipient or a stem cell or donor lymphocyte infusion donor (not recorded which). It is not recorded whose cells these are; they may come from a transplant donor. The gene calls are TRBV5-1 and TRBJ1-1, with D possibly matching TRBD1 (6 bases). The CDR3 loop reads CASSLARGGFMNTEAFF. The CDR3 DNA follows: TGCGCCAGCAGCTTGGCCAGGGGCGGCTTCATGAACACTGAAGCTTTCTTT. The complete variable domain, with remaining parts taken from reference TRBV5-1 and TRBJ1-1, reads KAGVTQTPRYLIKTRGQQVTLSCSPISGHRSVSWYQQTPGQGLQFLFEYFSETQRNKGNFPGRFSGRQFSNSRSEMNVSTLELGDSALYLCASSLARGGFMNTEAFFGQGTRLTVV.